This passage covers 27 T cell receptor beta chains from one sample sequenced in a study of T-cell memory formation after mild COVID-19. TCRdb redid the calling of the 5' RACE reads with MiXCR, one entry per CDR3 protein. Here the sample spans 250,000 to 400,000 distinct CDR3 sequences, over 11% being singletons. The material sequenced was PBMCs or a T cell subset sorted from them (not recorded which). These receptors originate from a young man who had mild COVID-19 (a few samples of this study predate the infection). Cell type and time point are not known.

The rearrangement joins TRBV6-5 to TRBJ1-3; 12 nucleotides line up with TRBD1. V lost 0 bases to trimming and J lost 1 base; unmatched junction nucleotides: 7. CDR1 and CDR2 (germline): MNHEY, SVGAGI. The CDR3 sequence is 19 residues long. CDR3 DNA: TGTGCCAGCAGTTACTCGAAGGGACAGGGGGCGATATCTGGAAACACCATATATTTT. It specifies CASSYSKGQGAISGNTIYF.

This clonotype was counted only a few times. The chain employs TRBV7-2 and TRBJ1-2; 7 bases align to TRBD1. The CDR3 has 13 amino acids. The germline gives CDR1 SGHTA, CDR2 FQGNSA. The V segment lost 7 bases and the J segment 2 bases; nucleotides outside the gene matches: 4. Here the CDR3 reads CASTLTGNYGYTF. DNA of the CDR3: TGTGCCAGCACCTTGACAGGGAACTATGGCTACACCTTC. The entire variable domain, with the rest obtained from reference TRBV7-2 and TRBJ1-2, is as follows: GAGVSQSPSNKVTEKGKDVELRCDPISGHTALYWYRQSLGQGLEFLIYFQGNSAPDKSGLPSDRFSAERTGGSVSTLTIQRTQQEDSAVYLCASTLTGNYGYTFGSGTRLTVV.

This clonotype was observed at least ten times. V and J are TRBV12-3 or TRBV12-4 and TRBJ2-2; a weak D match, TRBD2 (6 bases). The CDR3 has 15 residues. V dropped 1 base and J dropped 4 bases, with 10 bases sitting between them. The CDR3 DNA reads TGTGCCAGCAGTTTAGGACTAGTGACCACCGGGGAGCTGTTTTTT. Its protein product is CASSLGLVTTGELFF.

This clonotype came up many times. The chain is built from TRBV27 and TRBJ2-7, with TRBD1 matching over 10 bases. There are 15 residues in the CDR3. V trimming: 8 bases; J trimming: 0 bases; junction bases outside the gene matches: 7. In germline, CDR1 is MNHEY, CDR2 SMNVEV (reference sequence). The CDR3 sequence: CASGWRDRGSYEQYF. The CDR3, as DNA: TGTGCCAGCGGATGGAGGGACAGGGGCTCCTACGAGCAGTACTTC.

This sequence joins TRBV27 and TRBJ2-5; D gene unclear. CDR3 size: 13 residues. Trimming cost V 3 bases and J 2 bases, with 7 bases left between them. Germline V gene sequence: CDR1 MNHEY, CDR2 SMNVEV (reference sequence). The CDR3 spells CASSFQMQETQYF. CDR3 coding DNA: TGTGCCAGCAGTTTTCAGATGCAAGAGACCCAGTACTTC.

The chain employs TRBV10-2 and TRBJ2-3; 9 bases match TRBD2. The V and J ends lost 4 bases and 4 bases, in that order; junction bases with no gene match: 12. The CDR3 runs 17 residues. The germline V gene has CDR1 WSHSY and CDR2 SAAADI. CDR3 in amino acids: CASSGFVGSGGPDTQYF. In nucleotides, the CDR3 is TGCGCCAGCAGTGGGTTCGTAGGGAGCGGGGGGCCAGATACGCAGTATTTT.

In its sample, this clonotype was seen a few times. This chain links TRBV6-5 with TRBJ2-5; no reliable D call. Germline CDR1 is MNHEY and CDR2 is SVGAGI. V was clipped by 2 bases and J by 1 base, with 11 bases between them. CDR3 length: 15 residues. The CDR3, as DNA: TGTGCCAGCAGTTACGATCGCTTTCGCCAAGAGACCCAGTACTTC. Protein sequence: CASSYDRFRQETQYF.

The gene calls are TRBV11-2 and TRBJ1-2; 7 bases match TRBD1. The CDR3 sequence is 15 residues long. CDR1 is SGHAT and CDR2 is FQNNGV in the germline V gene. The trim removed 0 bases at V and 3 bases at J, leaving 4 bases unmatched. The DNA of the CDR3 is TGTGCCAGCAGCTTAGATAAGGGGGCACACTATGGCTACACCTTC. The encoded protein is CASSLDKGAHYGYTF.

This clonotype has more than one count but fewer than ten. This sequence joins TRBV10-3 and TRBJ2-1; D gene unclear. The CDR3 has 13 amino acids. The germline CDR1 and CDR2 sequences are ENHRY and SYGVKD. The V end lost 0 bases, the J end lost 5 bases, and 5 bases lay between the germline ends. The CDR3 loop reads CAISESANNEQFF. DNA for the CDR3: TGTGCCATCAGTGAGTCGGCAAACAATGAGCAGTTCTTC.

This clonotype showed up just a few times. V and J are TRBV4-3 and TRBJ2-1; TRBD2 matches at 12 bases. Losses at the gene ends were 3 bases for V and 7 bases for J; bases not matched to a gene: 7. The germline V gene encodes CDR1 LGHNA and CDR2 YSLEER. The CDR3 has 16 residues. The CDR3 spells CASSQSSGGAGNEQFF. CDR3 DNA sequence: TGCGCCAGCAGCCAGTCTAGCGGGGGGGCCGGGAATGAGCAGTTCTTC.

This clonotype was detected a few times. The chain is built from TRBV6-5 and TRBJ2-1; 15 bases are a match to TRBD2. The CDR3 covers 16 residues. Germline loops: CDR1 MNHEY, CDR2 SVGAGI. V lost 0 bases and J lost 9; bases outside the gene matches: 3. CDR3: CASSYSGTSGGFEQFF. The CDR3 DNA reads TGTGCCAGCAGTTACTCGGGGACTAGCGGGGGGTTTGAGCAGTTCTTC.

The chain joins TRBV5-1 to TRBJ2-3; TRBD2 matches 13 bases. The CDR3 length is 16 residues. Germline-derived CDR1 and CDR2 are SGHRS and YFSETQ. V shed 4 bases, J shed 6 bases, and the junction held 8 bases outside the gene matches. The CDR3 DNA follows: TGCGCCAGCAGCCCCCGACTAGCGGGGGGCGGGGATACGCAGTATTTT. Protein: CASSPRLAGGGDTQYF. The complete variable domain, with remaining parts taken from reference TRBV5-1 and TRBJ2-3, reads KAGVTQTPRYLIKTRGQQVTLSCSPISGHRSVSWYQQTPGQGLQFLFEYFSETQRNKGNFPGRFSGRQFSNSRSEMNVSTLELGDSALYLCASSPRLAGGGDTQYFGPGTRLTVL.

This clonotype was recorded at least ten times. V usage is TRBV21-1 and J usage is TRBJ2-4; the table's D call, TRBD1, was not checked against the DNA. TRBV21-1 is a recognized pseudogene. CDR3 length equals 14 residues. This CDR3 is CASSAPGQKNIQYF. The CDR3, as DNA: TGTGCCAGCAGCGCTCCGGGACAGAAAAACATTCAGTACTTC.

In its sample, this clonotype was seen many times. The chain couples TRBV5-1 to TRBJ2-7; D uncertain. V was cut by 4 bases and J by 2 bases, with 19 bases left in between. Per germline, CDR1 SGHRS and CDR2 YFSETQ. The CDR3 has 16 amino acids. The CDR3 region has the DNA TGCGCCAGCAGCCGAAGTGATGGTGGTACCACCTACGAGCAGTACTTC. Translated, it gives CASSRSDGGTTYEQYF.

DNA for the CDR3: TGTGCCAGCAGCGCATCCTACGAGCAGTACTTC. Amino acid sequence: CASSASYEQYF. The genes are TRBV7-3 and TRBJ2-7; D is uncertain. The V and J ends lost 5 bases and 1 base respectively, with 3 bases between them. The CDR3 length is 11 residues. Germline CDR1 reads SGHTA; CDR2 reads FQGTGA.

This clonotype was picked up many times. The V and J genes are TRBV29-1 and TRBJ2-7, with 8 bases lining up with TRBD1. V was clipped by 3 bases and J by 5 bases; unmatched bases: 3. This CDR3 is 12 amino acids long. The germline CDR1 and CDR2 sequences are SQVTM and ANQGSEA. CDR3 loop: CSVDDRGDEQYF. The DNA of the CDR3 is TGCAGCGTTGACGACAGGGGCGACGAGCAGTACTTC.

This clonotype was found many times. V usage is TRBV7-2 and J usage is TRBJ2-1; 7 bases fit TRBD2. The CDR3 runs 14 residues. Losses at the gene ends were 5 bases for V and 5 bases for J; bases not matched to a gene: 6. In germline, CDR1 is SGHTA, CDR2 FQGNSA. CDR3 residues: CASSERGLHNEQFF. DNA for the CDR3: TGTGCCAGCAGCGAGCGGGGACTACACAATGAGCAGTTCTTC.

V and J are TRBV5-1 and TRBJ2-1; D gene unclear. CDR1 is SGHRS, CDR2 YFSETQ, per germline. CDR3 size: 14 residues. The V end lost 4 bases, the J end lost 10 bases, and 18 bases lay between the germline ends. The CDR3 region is CASSKHYVFREQFF. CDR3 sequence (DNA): TGCGCCAGCAGCAAGCACTACGTATTTCGGGAGCAGTTCTTC.

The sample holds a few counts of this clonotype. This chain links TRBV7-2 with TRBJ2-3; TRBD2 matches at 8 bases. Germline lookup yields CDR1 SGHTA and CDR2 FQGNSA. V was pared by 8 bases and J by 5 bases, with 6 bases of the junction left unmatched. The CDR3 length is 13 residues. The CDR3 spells CASQPGGGDTQYF. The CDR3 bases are TGTGCCAGCCAGCCGGGGGGGGGAGATACGCAGTATTTT.

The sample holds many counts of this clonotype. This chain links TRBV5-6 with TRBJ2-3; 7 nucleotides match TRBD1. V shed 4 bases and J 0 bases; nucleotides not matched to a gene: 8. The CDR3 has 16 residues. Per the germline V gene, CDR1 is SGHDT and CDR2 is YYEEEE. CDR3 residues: CASSQVDRYSTDTQYF. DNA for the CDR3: TGTGCCAGCAGCCAAGTGGACAGGTATAGCACAGATACGCAGTATTTT.

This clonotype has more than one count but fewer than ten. For the CDR3, the DNA is TGTGCCGGTCACGGGACAGCTAACTATGGCTACACCTTC. It translates to CAGHGTANYGYTF. The rearrangement uses TRBV6-2 or TRBV6-3 and TRBJ1-2, with 7 bases identical to TRBD1. The CDR3 is made up of 13 amino acids. CDR1 is MNHEY, CDR2 SVGEGT, per germline. V trimming: 11 bases; J trimming: 0 bases; junction bases outside the gene matches: 6.

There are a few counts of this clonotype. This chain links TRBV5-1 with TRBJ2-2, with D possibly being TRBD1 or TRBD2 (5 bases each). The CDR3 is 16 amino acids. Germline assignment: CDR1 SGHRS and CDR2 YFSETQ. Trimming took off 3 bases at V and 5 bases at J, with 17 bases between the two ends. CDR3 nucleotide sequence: TGCGCCAGCAGCTCCCCGGGGCGCGACGTTACCGGGGAGCTGTTTTTT. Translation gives CASSSPGRDVTGELFF.

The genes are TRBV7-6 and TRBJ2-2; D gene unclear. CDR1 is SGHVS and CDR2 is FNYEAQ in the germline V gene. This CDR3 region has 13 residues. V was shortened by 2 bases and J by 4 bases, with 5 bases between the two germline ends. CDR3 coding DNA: TGTGCCAGCAGCTTATATGGCACCGGGGAGCTGTTTTTT. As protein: CASSLYGTGELFF.

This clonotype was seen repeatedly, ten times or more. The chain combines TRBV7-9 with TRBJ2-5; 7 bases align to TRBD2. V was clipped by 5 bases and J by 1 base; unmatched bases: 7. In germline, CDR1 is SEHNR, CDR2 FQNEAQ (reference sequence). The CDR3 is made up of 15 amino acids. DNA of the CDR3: TGTGCCAGCAGCGCACCCCTAGCGGCCCAAGAGACCCAGTACTTC. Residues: CASSAPLAAQETQYF.

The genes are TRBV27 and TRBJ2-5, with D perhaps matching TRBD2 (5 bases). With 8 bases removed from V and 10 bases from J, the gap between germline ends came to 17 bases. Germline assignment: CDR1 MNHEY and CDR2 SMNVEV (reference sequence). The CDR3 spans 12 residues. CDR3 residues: CASRTGLGFQYF. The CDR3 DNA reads TGTGCCAGCCGGACGGGGTTAGGATTCCAGTACTTC.

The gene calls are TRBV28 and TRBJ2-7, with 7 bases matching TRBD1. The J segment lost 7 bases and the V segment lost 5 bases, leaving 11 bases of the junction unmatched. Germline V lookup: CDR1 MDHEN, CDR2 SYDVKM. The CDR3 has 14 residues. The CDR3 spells CASSQRGLGREQYV. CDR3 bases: TGTGCCAGCAGTCAAAGGGGGCTTGGACGGGAGCAGTACGTC.

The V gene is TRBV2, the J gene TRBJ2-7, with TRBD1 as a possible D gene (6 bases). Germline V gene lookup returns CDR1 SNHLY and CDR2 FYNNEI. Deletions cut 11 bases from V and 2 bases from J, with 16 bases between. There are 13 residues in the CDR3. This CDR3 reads CAGKGVHTYEQYF. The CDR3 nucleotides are TGTGCCGGCAAGGGGGTTCATACCTACGAGCAGTACTTC. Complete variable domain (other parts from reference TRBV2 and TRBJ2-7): EPEVTQTPSHQVTQMGQEVILRCVPISNHLYFYWYRQILGQKVEFLVSFYNNEISEKSEIFDDQFSVERPDGSNFTLKIRSTKLEDSAMYFCAGKGVHTYEQYFGPGTRLTVT.